Listed here are 22 T cell receptor beta chains from one sample, sequenced in a study of OX40 agonist ivuxolimab in advanced cancers. TCRdb's table, derived via immunoSEQ multiplex PCR, lists solely in-frame clones and lacks some. The sample has about 58,000 clones, roughly 83% seen once. The source material was CD4+ or CD8+ T cells sorted from blood, sampled in a trial of the OX40 agonist ivuxolimab. Receptor source: an adult with an advanced solid tumor such as melanoma, head and neck, liver or kidney cancer.

The rearrangement uses TRBV5-1 and TRBJ1-6, with 8 bases aligning to TRBD1. This CDR3 contains 16 residues. Unmatched junction bases numbered 11, after V lost 4 bases and J lost 8 bases. Germline V lookup: CDR1 SGHRS, CDR2 YFSETQ. This CDR3 is CASSLAGGQGDSPLHF. In DNA form, the CDR3 reads TGCGCCAGCAGCCTCGCAGGGGGCCAGGGAGATTCACCCCTCCACTTT.

This chain connects TRBV7-3 to TRBJ2-3; D possibly corresponds to TRBD2 (6 bases). This CDR3 is 18 amino acids long. Germline V gene sequence: CDR1 SGHTA, CDR2 FQGTGA. V was pared by 5 bases and J by 0 bases, with 21 bases between. Here the CDR3 reads CASSRNAGDWISTDTQYF. For the CDR3, the DNA is TGTGCCAGCAGCCGAAACGCCGGGGACTGGATTAGCACAGATACGCAGTATTTT.

This clone was detected a few times. The DNA is omitted, as the CDR3 cannot be located on it reliably, and the CDR3 follows TCRdb's listing. The V call is TRBV7-2, the J call TRBJ2-7; no check of the table's D call, TRBD1, against the DNA was made. Germline V gene data show CDR1 as SGHTA and CDR2 as FQGNSA. The CDR3 spans 15 amino acids, including both terminal residues. This CDR3 reads CASSLVGQGTSPADF.

V usage is TRBV19 and J usage is TRBJ1-4; the D is unclear. The V gene's germline CDR1 is LNHDA and CDR2 SQIVND (reference sequence). This CDR3 region has 16 residues. V lost 5 bases and J lost 8, with 21 bases in between. This CDR3 is CASSPTVPRIEEKLFF. The CDR3 DNA reads TGTGCCAGTAGTCCAACGGTACCTAGGATTGAAGAAAAACTGTTTTTT.

This sequence joins TRBV27 and TRBJ2-7, with a weak D call TRBD2 (6 bases). Germline CDR1 reads MNHEY; CDR2 reads SMNVEV (reference sequence). CDR3 length: 13 residues. V was pared by 5 bases and J by 2 bases, with 10 bases between. The CDR3 reads CASSRGTAYEQYF. The CDR3, as DNA: TGTGCCAGCAGTCGGGGGACGGCCTACGAGCAGTACTTC.

The chain recombines TRBV5-1 with TRBJ1-6; TRBD1 matches at 11 bases. The junction had 7 bases not matched to a gene; V was cut back by 4 bases and J by 10 bases. Germline CDR1 is SGHRS and CDR2 is YFSETQ. The CDR3 spans 15 residues. CDR3 sequence: CASSPRTGGESPLHF. CDR3 in DNA: TGCGCCAGCAGCCCGAGGACAGGGGGCGAATCACCCCTCCACTTT.

The chain has TRBV6-5 and TRBJ2-3, with a weak D call TRBD1 (5 bases). Trimming stripped 5 bases from V and 0 bases from J, with 12 bases between. Germline CDR1 reads MNHEY; CDR2 reads SVGAGI. This CDR3 has 15 amino acids. The CDR3 sequence: CASSTSRASTDTQYF. In nucleotides, the CDR3 is TGTGCCAGCAGTACCTCCAGGGCTAGCACAGATACGCAGTATTTT.

The V gene is TRBV19, the J gene TRBJ1-2; 8 bases agree with TRBD1. The CDR3 length is 15 residues. Germline CDR1 LNHDA, CDR2 SQIVND (reference sequence). V lost 6 bases and J lost 4; bases outside the gene matches: 10. CDR3 DNA: TGTGCCAGTAGCTCTACAGGGGGAGAAGGCTATGGCTACACCTTC. Translation gives CASSSTGGEGYGYTF.

This clone was seen a single time. This sequence joins TRBV4-2 and TRBJ1-1, with D possibly being TRBD1 (5 bases). The length of the CDR3 is 15 residues. With 4 bases removed from V and 8 bases from J, the gap between germline ends came to 20 bases. The germline CDR1 and CDR2 sequences are LGHNA and YNFKEQ. CDR3 region: CASSLPPGRQSEAFF. DNA of the CDR3: TGTGCCAGCAGCCTCCCTCCGGGACGGCAAAGCGAAGCTTTCTTT.

The V and J genes are TRBV4-2 and TRBJ1-1; D is possibly TRBD1 (6 bases). The V end lost 4 bases, the J end lost 3 bases, and 15 bases lay between the germline ends. CDR1 is LGHNA and CDR2 is YNFKEQ in the germline V gene. The CDR3 covers 15 residues. The CDR3 reads CASSPSNRVHTEAFF. DNA for the CDR3: TGTGCCAGCAGCCCGTCCAACAGGGTACACACTGAAGCTTTCTTT.

V is TRBV7-3 and J is TRBJ1-3; no firm D call. The V end was cut by 1 base, the J end by 3 bases, with 7 bases between. CDR3 length: 14 amino acids. The germline CDR1 and CDR2 sequences are SGHTA and FQGTGA. The CDR3 protein is CASSLNGGGNTIYF. CDR3 sequence (DNA): TGTGCCAGCAGCTTAAACGGAGGTGGAAACACCATATATTTT. Full variable domain (rest looked up from reference TRBV7-3 and TRBJ1-3): GAGVSQTPSNKVTEKGKYVELRCDPISGHTALYWYRQSLGQGPEFLIYFQGTGAADDSGLPNDRFFAVRPEGSVSTLKIQRTERGDSAVYLCASSLNGGGNTIYFGEGSWLTVV.

The genes are TRBV5-1 and TRBJ2-7; D perhaps matches TRBD1 (6 bases). The V end was cut by 7 bases, the J end by 4 bases, with 15 bases between. Germline CDR1 and CDR2: SGHRS and YFSETQ. The CDR3 is 13 residues long. DNA for the CDR3: TGCGCCAGCGAGGCCCAAGGGGGTTACGAGCAGTACTTC. As protein: CASEAQGGYEQYF.

The chain joins TRBV7-2 to TRBJ2-5, with TRBD1 as a possible D gene (6 bases). The CDR3 is 12 residues long. Trimming removed 6 bases at V and 4 bases at J, with 9 bases between. CDR1 and CDR2 from the germline V gene are SGHTA and FQGNSA. The CDR3 bases are TGTGCCAGCAGGTCAGGGGCAGAGACCCAGTACTTC. This translates into CASRSGAETQYF.

This clone was recorded only once. The chain employs TRBV5-8 and TRBJ1-1; D is unclear. The CDR3 covers 14 residues. V was shortened by 0 bases and J by 1 base, with 7 bases between the two germline ends. Per the germline V gene, CDR1 is SGHTS and CDR2 is YDEGEE. The CDR3 DNA follows: TGTGCCAGCAGCTTGGGGTTCGGGAACACTGAAGCTTTCTTT. Translating gives CASSLGFGNTEAFF.

This rearrangement joins TRBV6-5 to TRBJ2-7; D may be TRBD1 or TRBD2 (5 bases each). From germline, CDR1 is MNHEY and CDR2 SVGAGI. The length of the CDR3 is 14 residues. The germline V and J ends were trimmed by 0 bases and 4 bases, with 10 bases remaining between them. The CDR3 spells CASSYSTGQYEQYF. The CDR3 DNA reads TGTGCCAGCAGTTACTCGACGGGGCAATACGAGCAGTACTTC.

CDR3 DNA: TGTGCCAGCAGTCCACAGGGTCATGGCTACACCTTC. It specifies CASSPQGHGYTF. V gene TRBV6-5 combines with J gene TRBJ1-2, with D perhaps TRBD1 (6 bases). The CDR3 is made up of 12 amino acids. Germline V gives CDR1 MNHEY, CDR2 SVGAGI. The germline V and J ends were trimmed by 5 bases and 6 bases, with 10 bases remaining between them.

This clone occurred a few times. The chain is built from TRBV7-2 and TRBJ1-1; no definite D call. The V end lost 5 bases, the J end lost 4 bases, and 8 bases lay between the germline ends. CDR1 is SGHTA and CDR2 is FQGNSA in the germline V gene. This CDR3 contains 12 residues. The CDR3 here is CASSIKSTEAFF. The CDR3 nucleotides read TGTGCCAGCAGCATAAAGAGCACTGAAGCTTTCTTT.

The rearrangement joins TRBV6-1 to TRBJ2-7; unclear D gene. Germline lookup yields CDR1 MNHNS and CDR2 SASEGT. Between the trimmed V and J ends, which lost 1 base and 6 bases, there was a span of 13 bases. The length of the CDR3 is 14 residues. The CDR3 sequence is CASSEVTTFAEQYF. The CDR3 coding sequence is TGTGCCAGCAGTGAAGTAACGACATTTGCCGAGCAGTACTTC.

CDR3 amino acids: CAVGQASSYEQYF. The CDR3 region has the DNA TGTGCGGTCGGACAGGCTAGCTCCTACGAGCAGTACTTC. The rearrangement links TRBV19 to TRBJ2-7; 7 nucleotides line up with TRBD1. Germline CDR1 LNHDA, CDR2 SQIVND (reference sequence). This CDR3 has 13 residues.

The chain is built from TRBV5-1 and TRBJ1-3; perhaps TRBD1 as D (5 bases). The V and J ends lost 3 bases and 0 bases respectively, with 13 bases between them. CDR1 and CDR2 from the germline V gene are SGHRS and YFSETQ. The length of the CDR3 is 16 residues. The CDR3, as DNA: TGCGCCAGCAGCTCCGACGGGGCTCGCTCTGGAAACACCATATATTTT. Translated, it gives CASSSDGARSGNTIYF.

This rearrangement joins TRBV18 to TRBJ1-1; D not resolved. The CDR3 has 16 residues. Trimming removed 5 bases from V and 0 bases from J, with 16 bases in between. Germline-derived CDR1 and CDR2 are KGHSH and LQKENI. The CDR3 DNA is TGTGCCAGCTCAACTACCGGGAGACCAATGAACACTGAAGCTTTCTTT. Translation: CASSTTGRPMNTEAFF. The whole variable domain, remainder taken from reference TRBV18 and TRBJ1-1, is NAGVMQNPRHLVRRRGQEARLRCSPMKGHSHVYWYRQLPEEGLKFMVYLQKENIIDESGMPKERFSAEFPKEGPSILRIQQVVRGDSAAYFCASSTTGRPMNTEAFFGQGTRLTVV.

This clone came up a few times. The rearrangement joins TRBV19 to TRBJ2-7; D not resolved. Trimming left V 4 bases short and J 6 bases short, with 10 bases between. The germline CDR1 and CDR2 sequences are LNHDA and SQIVND (reference sequence). CDR3 length: 12 residues. The CDR3 sequence is CASSTNFGEQYF. The CDR3 bases are TGTGCCAGTAGTACTAACTTCGGCGAGCAGTACTTC.